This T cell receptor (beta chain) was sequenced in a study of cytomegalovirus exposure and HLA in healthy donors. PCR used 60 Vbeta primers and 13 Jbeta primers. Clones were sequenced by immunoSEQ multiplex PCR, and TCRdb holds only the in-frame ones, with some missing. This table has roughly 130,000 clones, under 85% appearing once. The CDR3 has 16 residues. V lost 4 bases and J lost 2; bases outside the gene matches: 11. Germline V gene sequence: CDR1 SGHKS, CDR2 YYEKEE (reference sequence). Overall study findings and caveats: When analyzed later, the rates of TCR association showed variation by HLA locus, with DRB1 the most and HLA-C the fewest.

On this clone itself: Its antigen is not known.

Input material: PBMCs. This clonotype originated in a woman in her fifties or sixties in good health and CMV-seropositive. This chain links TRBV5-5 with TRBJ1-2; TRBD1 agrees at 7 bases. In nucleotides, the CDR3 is TGTGCCAGCAGCGGCGGATTCGGGACAGCAAACTATGGCTACACCTTC. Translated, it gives CASSGGFGTANYGYTF.